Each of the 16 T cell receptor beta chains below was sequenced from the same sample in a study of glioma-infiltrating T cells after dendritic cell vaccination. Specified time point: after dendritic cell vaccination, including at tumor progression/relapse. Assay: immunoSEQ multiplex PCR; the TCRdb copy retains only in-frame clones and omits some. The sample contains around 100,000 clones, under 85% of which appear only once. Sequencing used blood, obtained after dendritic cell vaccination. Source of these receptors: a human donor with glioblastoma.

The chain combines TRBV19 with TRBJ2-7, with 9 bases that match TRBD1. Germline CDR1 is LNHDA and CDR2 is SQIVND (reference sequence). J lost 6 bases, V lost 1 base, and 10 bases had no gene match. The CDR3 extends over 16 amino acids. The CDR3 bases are TGTGCCAGTAGTATAGGCCCGGGACAGGGACGGCTCGAGCAGTACTTC. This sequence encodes CASSIGPGQGRLEQYF.

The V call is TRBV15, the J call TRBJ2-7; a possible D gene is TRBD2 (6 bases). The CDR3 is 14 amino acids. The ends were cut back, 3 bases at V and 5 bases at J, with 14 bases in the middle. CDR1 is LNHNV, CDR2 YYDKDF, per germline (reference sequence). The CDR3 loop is CATSSMRGLDEQYF. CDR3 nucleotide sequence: TGTGCCACCAGCAGTATGCGGGGTTTAGACGAGCAGTACTTC.

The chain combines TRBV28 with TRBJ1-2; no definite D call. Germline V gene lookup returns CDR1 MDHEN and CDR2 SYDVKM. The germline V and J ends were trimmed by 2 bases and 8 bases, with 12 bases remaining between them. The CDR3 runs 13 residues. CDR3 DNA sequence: TGTGCCAGCAGTTTACGAGGAGAGTCGGGCTACACCTTC. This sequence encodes CASSLRGESGYTF.

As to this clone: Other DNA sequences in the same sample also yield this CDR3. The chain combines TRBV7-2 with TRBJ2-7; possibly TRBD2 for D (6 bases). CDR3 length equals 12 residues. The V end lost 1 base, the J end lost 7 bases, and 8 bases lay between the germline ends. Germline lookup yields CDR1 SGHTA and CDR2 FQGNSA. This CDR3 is CASSLEGGEQYF. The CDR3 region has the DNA TGTGCCAGCAGCTTAGAGGGAGGAGAGCAGTACTTC.

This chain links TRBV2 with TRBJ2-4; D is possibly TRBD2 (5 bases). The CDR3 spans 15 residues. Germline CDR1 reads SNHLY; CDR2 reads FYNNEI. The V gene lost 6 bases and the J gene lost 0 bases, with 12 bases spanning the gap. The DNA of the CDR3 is TGTGCCAGCAGGGGAGAGACACTAGCCAAAAACATTCAGTACTTC. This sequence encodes CASRGETLAKNIQYF.

The CDR3 DNA is TGCGCCAGCAGCTTGGGGCTCGGTGGGCCCAAAAACATTCAGTACTTC. This sequence encodes CASSLGLGGPKNIQYF. The gene calls are TRBV5-1 and TRBJ2-4; D unclear. This CDR3 is 16 amino acids long. V was trimmed by 0 bases and J by 2 bases, leaving 12 bases between them. Looked up from germline, CDR1 is SGHRS and CDR2 is YFSETQ.

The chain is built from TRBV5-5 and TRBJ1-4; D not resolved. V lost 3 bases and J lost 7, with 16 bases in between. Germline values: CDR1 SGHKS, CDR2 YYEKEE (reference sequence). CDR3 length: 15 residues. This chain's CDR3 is CASSSAWEGGEKLFF. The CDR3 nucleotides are TGTGCCAGCAGCTCCGCGTGGGAGGGAGGTGAAAAACTGTTTTTT.

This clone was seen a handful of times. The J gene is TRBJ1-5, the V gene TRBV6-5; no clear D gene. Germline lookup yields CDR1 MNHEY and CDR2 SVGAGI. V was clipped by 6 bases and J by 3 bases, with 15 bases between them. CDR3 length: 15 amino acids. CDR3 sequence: CASRPSVGYNQPQHF. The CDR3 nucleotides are TGTGCCAGCAGACCGTCAGTGGGCTACAATCAGCCCCAGCATTTT.

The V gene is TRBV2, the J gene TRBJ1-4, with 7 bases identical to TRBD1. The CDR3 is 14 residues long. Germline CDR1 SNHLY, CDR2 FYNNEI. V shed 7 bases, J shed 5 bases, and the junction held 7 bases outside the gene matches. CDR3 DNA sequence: TGTGCCAGCAATAGGGACAGCTCAAATGAAAAACTGTTTTTT. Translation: CASNRDSSNEKLFF.

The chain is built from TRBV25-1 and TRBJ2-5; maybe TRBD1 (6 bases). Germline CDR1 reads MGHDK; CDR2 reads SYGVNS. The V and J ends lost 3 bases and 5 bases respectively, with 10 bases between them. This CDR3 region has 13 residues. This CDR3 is CASSDTDRETQYF. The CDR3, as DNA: TGTGCCAGCAGTGACACAGACAGGGAGACCCAGTACTTC.

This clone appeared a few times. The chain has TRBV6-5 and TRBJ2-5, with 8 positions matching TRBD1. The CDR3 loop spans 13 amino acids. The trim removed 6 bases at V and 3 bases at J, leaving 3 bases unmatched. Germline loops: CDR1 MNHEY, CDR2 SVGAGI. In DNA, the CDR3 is TGTGCCAGCAGCCGACAGGGGAAAGAGACCCAGTACTTC. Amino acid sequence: CASSRQGKETQYF.

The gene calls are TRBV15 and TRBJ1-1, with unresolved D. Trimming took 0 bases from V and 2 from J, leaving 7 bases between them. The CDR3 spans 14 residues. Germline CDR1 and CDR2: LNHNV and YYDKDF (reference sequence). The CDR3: CATSRDRHNTEAFF. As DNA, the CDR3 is TGTGCCACCAGCAGAGATCGACATAACACTGAAGCTTTCTTT.

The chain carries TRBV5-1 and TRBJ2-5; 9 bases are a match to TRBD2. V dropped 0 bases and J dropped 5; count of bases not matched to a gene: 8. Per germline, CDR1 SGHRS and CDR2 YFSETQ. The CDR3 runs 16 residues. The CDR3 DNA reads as TGCGCCAGCAGCTTGGCCCCTAGCGGGACGAGGGAGACCCAGTACTTC. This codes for CASSLAPSGTRETQYF.

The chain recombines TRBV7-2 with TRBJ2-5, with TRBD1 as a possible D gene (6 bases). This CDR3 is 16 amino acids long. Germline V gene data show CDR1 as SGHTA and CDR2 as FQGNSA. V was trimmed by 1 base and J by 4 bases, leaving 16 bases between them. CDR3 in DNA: TGTGCCAGCAGCTTAGGGGGAACAGGGACCTCAGAGACCCAGTACTTC. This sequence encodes CASSLGGTGTSETQYF.

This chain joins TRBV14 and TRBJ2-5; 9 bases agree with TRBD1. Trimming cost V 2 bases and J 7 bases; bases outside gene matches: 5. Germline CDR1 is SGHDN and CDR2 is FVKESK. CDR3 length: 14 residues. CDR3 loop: CASSQPGTGMTQYF. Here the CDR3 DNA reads TGTGCCAGCAGCCAACCCGGGACAGGGATGACCCAGTACTTC. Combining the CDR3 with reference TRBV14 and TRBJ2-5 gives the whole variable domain EAGVTQFPSHSVIEKGQTVTLRCDPISGHDNLYWYRRVMGKEIKFLLHFVKESKQDESGMPNNRFLAERTGGTYSTLKVQPAELEDSGVYFCASSQPGTGMTQYFGPGTRLLVL.

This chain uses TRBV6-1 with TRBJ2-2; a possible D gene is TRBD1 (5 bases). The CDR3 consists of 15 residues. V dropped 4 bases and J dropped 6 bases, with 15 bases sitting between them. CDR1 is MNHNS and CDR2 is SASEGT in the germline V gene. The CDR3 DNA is TGTGCCAGCAGTGTTAGGCGGCAGGGCCCCGGGGAGCTGTTTTTT. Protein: CASSVRRQGPGELFF.